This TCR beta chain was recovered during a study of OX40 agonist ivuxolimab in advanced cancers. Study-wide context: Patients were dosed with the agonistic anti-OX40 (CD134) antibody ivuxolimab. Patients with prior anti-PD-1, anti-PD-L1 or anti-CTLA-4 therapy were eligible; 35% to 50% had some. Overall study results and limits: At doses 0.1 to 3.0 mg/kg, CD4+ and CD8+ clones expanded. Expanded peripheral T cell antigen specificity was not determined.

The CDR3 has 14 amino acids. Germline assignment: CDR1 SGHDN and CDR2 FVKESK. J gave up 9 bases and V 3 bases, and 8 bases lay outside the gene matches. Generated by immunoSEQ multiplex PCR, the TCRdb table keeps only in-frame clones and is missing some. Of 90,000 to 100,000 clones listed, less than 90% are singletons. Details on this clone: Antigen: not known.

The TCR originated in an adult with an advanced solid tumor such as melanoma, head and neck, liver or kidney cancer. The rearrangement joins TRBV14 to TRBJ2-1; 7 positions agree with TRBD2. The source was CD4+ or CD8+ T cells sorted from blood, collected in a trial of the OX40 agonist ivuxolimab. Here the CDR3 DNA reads TGTGCCAGCAGCCACCCCTGGTCGGGGGGTGAGCAGTTCTTC. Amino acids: CASSHPWSGGEQFF. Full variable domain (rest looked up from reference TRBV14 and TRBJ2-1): EAGVTQFPSHSVIEKGQTVTLRCDPISGHDNLYWYRRVMGKEIKFLLHFVKESKQDESGMPNNRFLAERTGGTYSTLKVQPAELEDSGVYFCASSHPWSGGEQFFGPGTRLTVL.